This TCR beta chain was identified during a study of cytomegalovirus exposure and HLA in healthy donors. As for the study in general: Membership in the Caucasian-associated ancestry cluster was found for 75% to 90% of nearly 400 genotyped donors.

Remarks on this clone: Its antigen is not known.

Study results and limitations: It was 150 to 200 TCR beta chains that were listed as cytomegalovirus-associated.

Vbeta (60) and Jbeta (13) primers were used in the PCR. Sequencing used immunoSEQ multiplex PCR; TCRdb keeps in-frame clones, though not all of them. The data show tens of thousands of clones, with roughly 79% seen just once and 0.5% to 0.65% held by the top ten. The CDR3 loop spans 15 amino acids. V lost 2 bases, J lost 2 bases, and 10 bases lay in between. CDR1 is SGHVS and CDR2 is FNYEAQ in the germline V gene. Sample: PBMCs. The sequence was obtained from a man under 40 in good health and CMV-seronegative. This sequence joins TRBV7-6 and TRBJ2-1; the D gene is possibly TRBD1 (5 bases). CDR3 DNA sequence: TGTGCCAGCAGCTTACAGGGTGGCCCCTACAATGAGCAGTTCTTC. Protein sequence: CASSLQGGPYNEQFF. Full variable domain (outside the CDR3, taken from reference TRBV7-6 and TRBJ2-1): GAGVSQSPRYKVTKRGQDVALRCDPISGHVSLYWYRQALGQGPEFLTYFNYEAQQDKSGLPNDRFSAERPEGSISTLTIQRTEQRDSAMYRCASSLQGGPYNEQFFGPGTRLTVL.